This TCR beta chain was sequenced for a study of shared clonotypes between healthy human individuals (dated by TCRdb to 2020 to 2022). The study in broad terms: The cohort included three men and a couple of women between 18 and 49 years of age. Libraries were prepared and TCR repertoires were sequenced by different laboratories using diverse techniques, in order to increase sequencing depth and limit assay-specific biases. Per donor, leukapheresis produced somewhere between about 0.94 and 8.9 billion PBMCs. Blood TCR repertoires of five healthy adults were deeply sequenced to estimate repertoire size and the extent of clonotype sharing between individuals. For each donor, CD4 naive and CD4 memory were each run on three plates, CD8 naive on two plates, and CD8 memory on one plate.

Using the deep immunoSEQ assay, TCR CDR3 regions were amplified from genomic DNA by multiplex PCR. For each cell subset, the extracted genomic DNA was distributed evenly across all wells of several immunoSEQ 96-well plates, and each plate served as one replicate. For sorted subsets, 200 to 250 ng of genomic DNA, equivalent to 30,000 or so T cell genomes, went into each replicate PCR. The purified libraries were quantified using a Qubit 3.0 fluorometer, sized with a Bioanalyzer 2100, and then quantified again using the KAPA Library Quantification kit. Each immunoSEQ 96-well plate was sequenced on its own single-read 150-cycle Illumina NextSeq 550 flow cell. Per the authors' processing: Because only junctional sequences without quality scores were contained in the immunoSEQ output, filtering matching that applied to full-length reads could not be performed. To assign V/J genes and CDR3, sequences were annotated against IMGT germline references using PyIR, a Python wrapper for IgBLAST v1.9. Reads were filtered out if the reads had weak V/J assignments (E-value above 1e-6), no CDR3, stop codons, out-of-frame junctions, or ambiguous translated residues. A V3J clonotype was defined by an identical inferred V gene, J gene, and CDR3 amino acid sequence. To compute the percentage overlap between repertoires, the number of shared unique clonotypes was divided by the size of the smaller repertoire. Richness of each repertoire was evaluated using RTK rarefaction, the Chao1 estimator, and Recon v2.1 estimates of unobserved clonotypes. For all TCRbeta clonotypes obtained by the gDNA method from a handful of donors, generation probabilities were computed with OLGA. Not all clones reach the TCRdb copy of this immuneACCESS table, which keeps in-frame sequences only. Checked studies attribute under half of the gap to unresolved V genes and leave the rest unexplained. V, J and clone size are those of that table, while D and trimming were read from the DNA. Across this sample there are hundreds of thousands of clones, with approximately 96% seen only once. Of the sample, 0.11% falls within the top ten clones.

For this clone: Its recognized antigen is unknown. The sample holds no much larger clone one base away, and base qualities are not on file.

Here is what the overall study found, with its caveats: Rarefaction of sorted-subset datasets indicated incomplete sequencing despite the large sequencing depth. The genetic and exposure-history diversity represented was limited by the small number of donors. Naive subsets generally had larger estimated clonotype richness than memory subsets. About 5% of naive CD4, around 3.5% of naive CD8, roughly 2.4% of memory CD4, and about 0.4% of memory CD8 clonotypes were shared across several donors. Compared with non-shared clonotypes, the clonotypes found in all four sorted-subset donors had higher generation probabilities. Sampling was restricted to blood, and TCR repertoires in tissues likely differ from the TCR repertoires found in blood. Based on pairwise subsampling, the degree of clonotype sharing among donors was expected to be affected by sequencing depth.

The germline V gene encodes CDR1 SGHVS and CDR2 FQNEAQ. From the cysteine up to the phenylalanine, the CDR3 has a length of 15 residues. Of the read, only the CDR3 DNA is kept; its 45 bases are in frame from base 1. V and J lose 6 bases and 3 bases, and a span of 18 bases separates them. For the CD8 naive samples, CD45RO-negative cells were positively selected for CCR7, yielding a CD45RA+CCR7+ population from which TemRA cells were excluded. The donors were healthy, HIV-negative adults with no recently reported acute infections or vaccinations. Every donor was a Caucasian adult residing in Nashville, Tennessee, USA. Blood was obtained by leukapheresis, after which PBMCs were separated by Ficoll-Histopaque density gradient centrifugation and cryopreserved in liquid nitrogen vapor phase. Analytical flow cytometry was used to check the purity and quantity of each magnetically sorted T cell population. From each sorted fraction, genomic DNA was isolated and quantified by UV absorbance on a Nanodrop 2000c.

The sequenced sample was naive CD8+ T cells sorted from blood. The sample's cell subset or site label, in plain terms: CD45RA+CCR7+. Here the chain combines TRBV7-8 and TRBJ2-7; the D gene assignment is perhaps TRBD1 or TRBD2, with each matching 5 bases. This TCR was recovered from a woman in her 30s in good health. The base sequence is TGTGCCAGCAGTCGGACCCGGACACGGGACTACGAGCAGTACTTC. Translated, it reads CASSRTRTRDYEQYF.